The present entry profiles one T cell receptor beta chain with its context. The sample belongs to a study of T cells in Graves' hyperthyroidism and ophthalmopathy. These patients, aged 18 to 65, had recently diagnosed hyperthyroidism lasting under 2 months. The germline V gene has CDR1 KGHSH and CDR2 LQKENI. The CDR3 runs 14 residues. Trimming took 3 bases from V and 7 from J, leaving 16 bases between them. Authors of the study amplified TCR beta CDR3 regions from RNA transcripts. Using the HTBI primer set, a first-round RT-PCR was run on the TCR CDR3. TCRdb reprocessed the multiplex PCR reads with MiXCR, giving one entry per CDR3 protein. The sample contains around 190,000 distinct CDR3 sequences, 15% to 20% of which appear only once.

This chain connects TRBV18 to TRBJ2-7, with D perhaps TRBD2 (6 bases). The material sequenced was blood. The sequence derives from a woman between 45 and 65 years old with Graves' hyperthyroidism. CDR3 residues: CASSPRSGSGEQYF. The CDR3 DNA sequence: TGTGCCAGCTCACCGCGGAGCGGGTCGGGGGAGCAGTACTTC.